This T cell receptor (beta chain) was documented in a study of cytomegalovirus exposure and HLA in healthy donors. Points from the study as a whole: Sequencing had likely introduced a cluster of highly shared sequence variants as an artifact.

The germline CDR1 and CDR2 sequences are MRHNA and SNTAGT. The CDR3 has 15 residues. The V and J ends lost 3 bases and 0 bases, in that order; junction bases with no gene match: 1. Use of 60 Vbeta and 13 Jbeta primers characterized the PCR. Data came from immunoSEQ multiplex PCR; TCRdb stores just in-frame clones and leaves some out. Here the sample spans around 180,000 clones, roughly 88% being singletons. Worth noting for this clone: No antigen is known for it.

V usage is TRBV6-4 and J usage is TRBJ2-3; TRBD2 aligns across 9 bases. This receptor was obtained from a girl aged 2 to 10 in good health and CMV-seropositive. The sample consisted of PBMCs. The CDR3 nucleotides are TGTGCCAGCAGTGAGCGGGGGGGCAGCACAGATACGCAGTATTTT. Translation gives CASSERGGSTDTQYF.